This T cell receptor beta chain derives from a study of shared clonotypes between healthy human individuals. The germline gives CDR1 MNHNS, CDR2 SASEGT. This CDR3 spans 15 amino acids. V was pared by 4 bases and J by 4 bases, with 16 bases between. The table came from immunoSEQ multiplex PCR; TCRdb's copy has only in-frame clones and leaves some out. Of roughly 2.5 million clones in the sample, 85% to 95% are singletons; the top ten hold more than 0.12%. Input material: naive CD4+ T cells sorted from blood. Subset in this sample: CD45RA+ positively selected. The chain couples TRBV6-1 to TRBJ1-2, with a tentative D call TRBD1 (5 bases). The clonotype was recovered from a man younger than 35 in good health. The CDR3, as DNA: TGTGCCAGCAGTGCTGAGGAGGGGCCGGCCTATGGCTACACCTTC. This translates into CASSAEEGPAYGYTF.